The next 21 T cell receptor beta chains were all read from a single sample in a study of CD8 T cells in ankylosing spondylitis. Study results and limitations: One TCR beta motif, made up of under ten highly homologous variants, appeared characteristic of ankylosing spondylitis blood.

TCRdb re-derived calls from the 5' RACE reads in MiXCR, one entry per CDR3 protein. The sample lists about 500,000 distinct CDR3 sequences, 5.3% occurring once. These receptors lack a known antigen. Sequenced material: blood, either unsorted or a sorted T cell fraction (not recorded which). The receptors were gathered from a male donor with ankylosing spondylitis.

This clonotype was seen at least ten times. This chain joins TRBV24-1 and TRBJ1-1, with D tentatively TRBD1 (5 bases). Germline V CDR1 and CDR2: KGHDR, SFDVKD. Trimming took 7 bases from V and 5 from J, leaving 10 bases between them. The CDR3 length is 12 residues. DNA of the CDR3: TGTGCCACCAGGGGGGGAGAAACTGAAGCTTTCTTT. This codes for CATRGGETEAFF.

In this sample, this clonotype turned up a few times. The gene calls are TRBV7-2 and TRBJ1-2; no reliable D call. Germline V lookup: CDR1 SGHTA, CDR2 FQGNSA. The CDR3 length is 12 residues. The V end lost 2 bases, the J end lost 8 bases, and 9 bases lay between the germline ends. CDR3 nucleotides: TGTGCCAGCAGCTTATTAGGGCTAGGCTACACCTTC. This encodes CASSLLGLGYTF.

The chain links TRBV28 to TRBJ2-3; perhaps D is TRBD1 or TRBD2 (5 bases each). The CDR3 has 15 amino acids. V was trimmed by 1 base and J by 0 bases, leaving 8 bases between them. Germline CDR1 reads MDHEN; CDR2 reads SYDVKM. For the CDR3, the DNA is TGTGCCAGCAGTTTATCCGGGGACAGCACAGATACGCAGTATTTT. It yields the protein CASSLSGDSTDTQYF. Supplemented by reference TRBV28 and TRBJ2-3, the full variable domain reads DVKVTQSSRYLVKRTGEKVFLECVQDMDHENMFWYRQDPGLGLRLIYFSYDVKMKEKGDIPEGYSVSREKKERFSLILESASTNQTSMYLCASSLSGDSTDTQYFGPGTRLTVL.

This clonotype showed up many times. V gene TRBV5-1 combines with J gene TRBJ2-3, with D possibly matching TRBD1 (5 bases). V was clipped by 6 bases and J by 1 base, with 9 bases between them. CDR1 and CDR2 (germline): SGHRS, YFSETQ. The CDR3 extends over 13 amino acids. For the CDR3, the DNA is TGCGCCAGCACCCTGACAGGCACAGATACGCAGTATTTT. It is translated as CASTLTGTDTQYF.

This clonotype showed up many times. The DNA of the CDR3 is TGTGCCAGCAGCTTAAGACGGGGGGGTACCTACAATGAGCAGTTCTTC. Its translation is CASSLRRGGTYNEQFF. The rearrangement uses TRBV13 and TRBJ2-1; the match to TRBD2 covers 8 bases. Trimming took 2 bases from V and 2 from J; bases not matched to a gene: 5. CDR1 and CDR2 (germline): PRHDT, FYEKMQ (reference sequence). This CDR3 region has 16 residues. The full variable domain, its missing parts supplied by reference TRBV13 and TRBJ2-1, is AAGVIQSPRHLIKEKRETATLKCYPIPRHDTVYWYQQGPGQDPQFLISFYEKMQSDKGSIPDRFSAQQFSDYHSELNMSSLELGDSALYFCASSLRRGGTYNEQFFGPGTRLTVL.

This clonotype has a count of ten or more. The chain employs TRBV12-3 or TRBV12-4 and TRBJ1-6; 7 positions match TRBD1. This CDR3 has 14 amino acids. The ends lost 5 bases at V and 10 bases at J; junction bases unmatched: 8. The CDR3 here is CASSPPGGGSPLHF. The CDR3 DNA follows: TGTGCCAGCAGTCCCCCAGGGGGAGGCTCACCCCTCCACTTT.

This clonotype was observed at least ten times. The gene calls are TRBV29-1 and TRBJ1-1; TRBD1 is a possible D gene (6 bases). The CDR3 extends over 13 amino acids. Germline values: CDR1 SQVTM, CDR2 ANQGSEA. Trimming removed 3 bases at V and 4 bases at J, with 12 bases between. CDR3 sequence (DNA): TGCAGCGTTGATAAGGGACAACGCACTGAAGCTTTCTTT. Amino acids: CSVDKGQRTEAFF.

This clonotype was found many times. The CDR3 DNA follows: TGTGCCAGCAGCCCATACCTAAGGCGAGGGGAGACCCAGTACTTC. Translating it yields CASSPYLRRGETQYF. The rearrangement uses TRBV7-9 and TRBJ2-5; weak D call: TRBD2 (5 bases). Germline loops: CDR1 SEHNR, CDR2 FQNEAQ (reference sequence). Trimming removed 5 bases at V and 5 bases at J, with 18 bases between. The CDR3 has 15 residues.

The sample holds many counts of this clonotype. This chain connects TRBV27 to TRBJ2-1; 8 bases fit TRBD2. J was trimmed by 5 bases and V by 2 bases; bases with no gene match: 5. The germline gives CDR1 MNHEY, CDR2 SMNVEV (reference sequence). This CDR3 comprises 15 residues. CDR3 residues: CASSLRSGRHNEQFF. The DNA of the CDR3 is TGTGCCAGCAGTTTAAGGAGCGGGAGACACAATGAGCAGTTCTTC.

This clonotype has at least ten counts. The V call is TRBV18, the J call TRBJ2-5; unclear D gene. V was cut by 4 bases and J by 0 bases, with 6 bases left in between. Germline lookup yields CDR1 KGHSH and CDR2 LQKENI. The CDR3 consists of 13 residues. The chain's CDR3 is CASSQQYQETQYF. In DNA form, the CDR3 reads TGTGCCAGCTCACAACAGTACCAAGAGACCCAGTACTTC.

In its sample, this clonotype was seen many times. J is TRBJ1-2 and V is TRBV5-1, with a weak D call TRBD1 (6 bases). Germline lookup yields CDR1 SGHRS and CDR2 YFSETQ. CDR3 length: 13 amino acids. V dropped 4 bases and J dropped 4 bases, with 11 bases sitting between them. The CDR3 is CASSPRGGYGYTF. CDR3 in DNA: TGCGCCAGCAGCCCCAGGGGCGGCTATGGCTACACCTTC.

The table lists this clonotype with a few counts. The rearrangement uses TRBV20-1 and TRBJ1-1; no clear D. The germline CDR1 and CDR2 sequences are DFQATT and SNEGSKA (reference sequence). The V gene lost 0 bases and the J gene lost 6 bases, with 11 bases spanning the gap. CDR3 length: 13 amino acids. This CDR3 is CSARDPRRAEAFF. CDR3 nucleotide sequence: TGCAGTGCTAGAGATCCCAGGAGGGCTGAAGCTTTCTTT.

The chain links TRBV6-2 or TRBV6-3 to TRBJ2-7, with TRBD2 identical over 12 bases. The V gene end was trimmed by 6 bases and the J gene end by 2 bases; junction bases not matched to a gene: 5. CDR1 is MNHEY and CDR2 is SVGEGT in the germline V gene. This CDR3 is built from 15 residues. The CDR3 loop is CASSRLAGGTYEQYF. CDR3 DNA sequence: TGTGCCAGCAGCCGGCTAGCGGGAGGGACCTACGAGCAGTACTTC.

The chain recombines TRBV9 with TRBJ2-3, with 10 bases matching TRBD2. Germline loops: CDR1 SGDLS, CDR2 YYNGEE. This CDR3 spans 16 amino acids. V shed 4 bases and J 1 base; nucleotides not matched to a gene: 6. This CDR3 reads CASSITGTSGTDTQYF. CDR3 coding DNA: TGTGCCAGCAGCATCACCGGGACTAGCGGCACAGATACGCAGTATTTT. Full variable domain (missing parts from reference TRBV9 and TRBJ2-3): DSGVTQTPKHLITATGQRVTLRCSPRSGDLSVYWYQQSLDQGLQFLIQYYNGEERAKGNILERFSAQQFPDLHSELNLSSLELGDSALYFCASSITGTSGTDTQYFGPGTRLTVL.

This clonotype was seen repeatedly, ten times or more. V is TRBV6-1 and J is TRBJ2-7; D is possibly TRBD2 (6 bases). Deletions cut 6 bases from V and 4 bases from J, with 16 bases between. The CDR3 covers 14 residues. Germline V gene lookup returns CDR1 MNHNS and CDR2 SASEGT. The CDR3 reads CASSPRRGGYEQYF. The CDR3 DNA follows: TGTGCCAGCAGCCCGCGGAGGGGAGGTTACGAGCAGTACTTC.

This clonotype was observed at least ten times. The V gene is TRBV7-8, the J gene TRBJ2-7; no clear D gene. Germline CDR1 and CDR2: SGHVS and FQNEAQ. Trimming removed 2 bases at V and 5 bases at J, with 7 bases between. CDR3 length: 12 amino acids. The CDR3 loop is CASSLLHDEQYF. The CDR3 DNA is TGTGCCAGCAGCTTACTTCACGACGAGCAGTACTTC.

This clonotype was counted between two and nine times. J is TRBJ2-3 and V is TRBV28; the D gene is possibly TRBD1 (6 bases). The ends were cut back, 7 bases at V and 4 bases at J, with 15 bases in the middle. The CDR3 runs to 14 residues. CDR1 MDHEN and CDR2 SYDVKM come from the germline V gene. The CDR3 loop reads CASTSPQGPDTQYF. DNA for the CDR3: TGTGCCAGCACCTCTCCACAGGGCCCAGATACGCAGTATTTT.

This clonotype has ten or more counts. The J gene is TRBJ1-3, the V gene TRBV20-1; D perhaps matches TRBD1 (6 bases). The CDR3 runs to 12 residues. Germline V gene data show CDR1 as DFQATT and CDR2 as SNEGSKA (reference sequence). V gave up 5 bases and J gave up 4 bases, with 9 bases separating them. The CDR3 loop is CSALRGGNTIYF. The CDR3 nucleotides read TGCAGTGCTCTCAGGGGCGGAAACACCATATATTTT.

This sequence joins TRBV6-1 and TRBJ2-7; perhaps TRBD2 as D (6 bases). There are 12 residues in the CDR3. The V and J ends lost 7 bases and 4 bases respectively, with 11 bases between them. Looked up from germline, CDR1 is MNHNS and CDR2 is SASEGT. The DNA of the CDR3 is TGTGCCAGCAAAGCGGGTCATTACGAGCAGTACTTC. This gives the protein CASKAGHYEQYF.

This clonotype was found many times. CDR3 sequence reads: CASSQGLFWQESYEQYF. The CDR3 DNA reads TGTGCCAGCAGCCAAGGTCTTTTCTGGCAGGAGTCCTACGAGCAGTACTTC. The V call is TRBV4-2, the J call TRBJ2-7; D is ambiguous. Germline CDR1 LGHNA, CDR2 YNFKEQ. The CDR3 is 17 amino acids. V lost 1 base and J lost 1, with 17 bases in between.

In its sample, this clonotype was seen many times. This sequence joins TRBV9 and TRBJ1-2; perhaps TRBD1 as D (5 bases). CDR1 and CDR2 (germline): SGDLS, YYNGEE. Trimming took 4 bases from V and 2 from J, leaving 12 bases between them. This CDR3 is 14 amino acids long. CDR3 residues: CASSPADNNYGYTF. For the CDR3, the DNA is TGTGCCAGCAGCCCTGCGGACAACAACTATGGCTACACCTTC.